These 26 T cell receptor beta chains were sequenced from one sample in a study of shared clonotypes between healthy human individuals. The assay was immunoSEQ multiplex PCR, and TCRdb's table has in-frame clones only and misses some. The data show about 470,000 clones, roughly three quarters seen once. Source material: PBMCs. These receptors were taken from a woman in her 40s in good health. Some clones in this sample may be carry-over from other donors' samples.

The rearrangement links TRBV9 to TRBJ2-3, with D tentatively TRBD2 (6 bases). The CDR3 is 16 residues long. Germline CDR1 reads SGDLS; CDR2 reads YYNGEE. V lost 3 bases, J lost 4 bases, and 18 bases lay in between. The CDR3 DNA is TGTGCCAGCAGCGCCCCGGGGCTAGCGCTCGCAGATACGCAGTATTTT. Its protein product is CASSAPGLALADTQYF.

The sample holds a few counts of this clone. J is TRBJ2-1 and V is TRBV27; no firm D call. The germline V gene encodes CDR1 MNHEY and CDR2 SMNVEV (reference sequence). This CDR3 region has 11 residues. Deletions cut 6 bases from V and 13 bases from J, with 13 bases between. The CDR3 nucleotides are TGTGCCAGCAGGGGTGGGTCTAGACAGTTCTTC. It encodes CASRGGSRQFF.

Only a few counts were recorded for this clone. CDR3 sequence (DNA): TGTGCCAGCAGCTTAGAGGACCACACTGAAGCTTTCTTT. It codes for CASSLEDHTEAFF. This chain joins TRBV7-3 and TRBJ1-1; D gene uncertain. Trimming left V 2 bases short and J 3 bases short, with 7 bases between. CDR3 size: 13 residues. The germline CDR1 and CDR2 sequences are SGHTA and FQGTGA.

This clone was seen only a few times. V usage is TRBV29-1 and J usage is TRBJ2-2, with TRBD1 matching over 7 bases. With 5 bases clipped from V and 7 bases from J, the junction kept 7 bases outside the gene matches. Germline V gene sequence: CDR1 SQVTM, CDR2 ANQGSEA. This CDR3 is 13 amino acids long. The CDR3 reads CSVIEGARGELFF. CDR3 DNA sequence: TGCAGCGTTATCGAGGGGGCGCGCGGGGAGCTGTTTTTT.

The chain uses TRBV10-3 and TRBJ2-2; D ambiguous. Germline loops: CDR1 ENHRY, CDR2 SYGVKD. This CDR3 comprises 14 residues. V was cut by 7 bases and J by 8 bases, with 17 bases left in between. CDR3 amino acids: CAITGNSEWGELFF. In DNA form, the CDR3 reads TGTGCCATCACCGGAAATTCCGAATGGGGGGAGCTGTTTTTT.

The chain links TRBV7-2 to TRBJ1-5, with D unresolved. Germline CDR1 and CDR2: SGHTA and FQGNSA. The CDR3 runs 15 residues. V lost 5 bases and J lost 7, with 18 bases in between. This CDR3 is CASSRDRGSRQPQHF. DNA of the CDR3: TGTGCCAGCAGCCGCGATAGAGGGTCGAGACAGCCCCAGCATTTT.

The chain carries TRBV7-6 and TRBJ2-5; D remains ambiguous. V lost 1 base and J lost 4, with 7 bases in between. Per germline, CDR1 SGHVS and CDR2 FNYEAQ. CDR3 length equals 13 residues. CDR3 nucleotides: TGTGCCAGCAGCTTAGGGATGGCAGAGACCCAGTACTTC. Protein sequence: CASSLGMAETQYF.

The chain employs TRBV29-1 and TRBJ1-3; no definite D call. From germline, CDR1 is SQVTM and CDR2 ANQGSEA. Trimming removed 8 bases at V and 4 bases at J, with 9 bases between. The CDR3 extends over 11 amino acids. The CDR3, as DNA: TGCAGCTTATCGGCCGGAAACACCATATATTTT. Its protein product is CSLSAGNTIYF. Complete variable domain (other parts from reference TRBV29-1 and TRBJ1-3): SAVISQKPSRDICQRGTSLTIQCQVDSQVTMMFWYRQQPGQSLTLIATANQGSEATYESGFVIDKFPISRPNLTFSTLTVSNMSPEDSSIYLCSLSAGNTIYFGEGSWLTVV.

The CDR3 region has the DNA TGTGCCTGGACCCGACTAGCGAACACCGGGGAGCTGTTTTTT. It is translated as CAWTRLANTGELFF. The chain combines TRBV30 with TRBJ2-2; D is perhaps TRBD2 (6 bases). Germline CDR1 and CDR2: GTSNPN and SVGIG (reference sequence). V was cut by 4 bases and J by 0 bases, with 9 bases left in between. The CDR3 loop spans 14 amino acids. Complete variable domain (other parts from reference TRBV30 and TRBJ2-2): SQTIHQWPATLVQPVGSPLSLECTVEGTSNPNLYWYRQAAGRGLQLLFYSVGIGQISSEVPQNLSASRPQDRQFILSSKKLLLSDSGFYLCAWTRLANTGELFFGEGSRLTVL.

The J gene is TRBJ2-1, the V gene TRBV7-2; the match to TRBD2 covers 7 bases. J was trimmed by 3 bases and V by 3 bases; bases with no gene match: 8. The CDR3 length is 16 residues. The germline V gene has CDR1 SGHTA and CDR2 FQGNSA. DNA for the CDR3: TGTGCCAGCAGCTTCTTGCCGGGAGGACTCTACAATGAGCAGTTCTTC. This gives the protein CASSFLPGGLYNEQFF.

This chain links TRBV2 with TRBJ2-3; 10 nucleotides match TRBD1. The CDR3 is 13 residues long. Germline V gene sequence: CDR1 SNHLY, CDR2 FYNNEI. The ends lost 8 bases at V and 4 bases at J; junction bases unmatched: 3. The CDR3 sequence: CASGTGASDTQYF. The CDR3 DNA follows: TGTGCCAGCGGGACAGGGGCTTCAGATACGCAGTATTTT.

This clone came up once. Other DNA variants within this sample encode the same CDR3. The rearrangement joins TRBV7-3 to TRBJ1-2; TRBD1 matches 7 bases. The length of the CDR3 is 13 residues. V lost 5 bases and J lost 2; bases outside the gene matches: 2. Per germline, CDR1 SGHTA and CDR2 FQGTGA. The CDR3 sequence is CASSPDRNYGYTF. The CDR3 DNA is TGTGCCAGCAGCCCGGACAGGAACTATGGCTACACCTTC.

This clone was seen a handful of times. This chain uses TRBV7-9 with TRBJ2-1; maybe TRBD2 (5 bases). CDR3 length: 16 amino acids. V lost 1 base and J 8 bases, leaving 18 bases between the germline ends. Looked up from germline, CDR1 is SEHNR and CDR2 is FQNEAQ (reference sequence). The CDR3 nucleotides are TGTGCCAGCAGCTTAGACGGGATTCCCTCTACGGATGAGCAGTTCTTC. Residues: CASSLDGIPSTDEQFF.

This chain connects TRBV29-1 to TRBJ2-7; no firm D call. The CDR3 has 13 amino acids. The germline gives CDR1 SQVTM, CDR2 ANQGSEA. V was shortened by 6 bases and J by 0 bases, with 12 bases between the two germline ends. The CDR3 nucleotides read TGCAGCGTCTCGGACCGCAGCTCCTACGAGCAGTACTTC. Translated, it gives CSVSDRSSYEQYF.

This clone was seen many times. The rearrangement uses TRBV11-2 and TRBJ2-1; D unresolved. Germline V gene sequence: CDR1 SGHAT, CDR2 FQNNGV. The V end lost 4 bases, the J end lost 0 bases, and 13 bases lay between the germline ends. The CDR3 loop spans 16 amino acids. This CDR3 reads CASSSWTASSYNEQFF. Here the CDR3 DNA reads TGTGCCAGCAGCTCCTGGACGGCCAGCTCCTACAATGAGCAGTTCTTC.

The chain has TRBV4-1 and TRBJ2-5, with D tentatively TRBD2 (5 bases). Near its end, the DNA agrees better with TRBJ2-7, so the J call may be wrong. This CDR3 comprises 16 residues. Per germline, CDR1 MGHRA and CDR2 YSYEKL. The CDR3, as DNA: TGCGCCAGCAGACAAACTTTCCGGGAAACCGCCTACGAGCAGTACTTC. Its protein product is CASRQTFRETAYEQYF.

The chain joins TRBV29-1 to TRBJ2-2; 7 nucleotides match TRBD1. The CDR3 totals 13 residues. CDR1 is SQVTM and CDR2 is ANQGSEA in the germline V gene. The V segment lost 7 bases and the J segment 5 bases; nucleotides outside the gene matches: 7. The chain's CDR3 is CSAGGTGTGELFF. The CDR3 bases are TGCAGCGCAGGGGGTACAGGGACCGGGGAGCTGTTTTTT.

The V gene is TRBV12-5, the J gene TRBJ2-3; TRBD2 matches at 13 bases. The CDR3 spans 18 residues. CDR1 and CDR2 from the germline V gene are LGHNT and FRNRAP. Trimming at V came to 1 base and at J to 4 bases, leaving 8 bases not matched to a gene. Here the CDR3 DNA reads TGTGCTAGTGGTTTGGCCCTGGGACTAGCGGGAAACGCAGATACGCAGTATTTT. Translating gives CASGLALGLAGNADTQYF.

J is TRBJ2-6 and V is TRBV19; possibly TRBD1 for D (5 bases). CDR3 length equals 16 residues. Germline V gene sequence: CDR1 LNHDA, CDR2 SQIVND (reference sequence). The germline V and J ends were trimmed by 1 base and 2 bases, with 9 bases remaining between them. The CDR3: CASSIGRVTGANVLTF. Written as DNA, the CDR3 is TGTGCCAGTAGTATAGGCAGGGTCACTGGGGCCAACGTCCTGACTTTC.

J is TRBJ2-3 and V is TRBV7-3; D call uncertain. Between the trimmed V and J ends, which lost 1 base and 2 bases, there was a span of 13 bases. Germline loops: CDR1 SGHTA, CDR2 FQGTGA. The CDR3 has 16 amino acids. The CDR3 DNA follows: TGTGCCAGCAGCTTAAAACCGATAGCTTTCACAGATACGCAGTATTTT. This sequence encodes CASSLKPIAFTDTQYF.

The chain uses TRBV14 and TRBJ1-4, with 7 bases lining up with TRBD1. V dropped 5 bases and J dropped 6; count of bases not matched to a gene: 9. CDR1 and CDR2 (germline): SGHDN, FVKESK. CDR3 size: 15 residues. The CDR3 nucleotides are TGTGCCAGCAGCGCCCGGACAGGTTGGGATGAAAAACTGTTTTTT. Translated, it gives CASSARTGWDEKLFF.

This chain's CDR3 is CAWSVLPLGPGNTIYF. The CDR3 nucleotides are TGTGCCTGGAGTGTACTTCCTCTAGGGCCTGGAAACACCATATATTTT. The rearrangement links TRBV30 to TRBJ1-3; D gene unclear. The V gene lost 0 bases and the J gene lost 2 bases, with 14 bases spanning the gap. The CDR3 runs 16 residues. Germline V gives CDR1 GTSNPN, CDR2 SVGIG (reference sequence).

The chain recombines TRBV7-2 with TRBJ1-1; 7 bases agree with TRBD1. This CDR3 has 12 amino acids. The V and J ends lost 5 bases and 11 bases, in that order; junction bases with no gene match: 8. Looked up from germline, CDR1 is SGHTA and CDR2 is FQGNSA. Here the CDR3 DNA reads TGTGCCAGCAGCCCAGACAGGGTTGGGGCTTTCTTT. Its translation: CASSPDRVGAFF.

The chain links TRBV5-1 to TRBJ2-1; D gene uncertain. Trimming cost V 0 bases and J 5 bases, with 6 bases left between them. The V gene's germline CDR1 is SGHRS and CDR2 YFSETQ. The CDR3 length is 13 residues. The CDR3, as DNA: TGCGCCAGCAGCTTGGTCCTTCACAATGAGCAGTTCTTC. Translation gives CASSLVLHNEQFF. The whole variable domain, filled in from reference TRBV5-1 and TRBJ2-1, reads KAGVTQTPRYLIKTRGQQVTLSCSPISGHRSVSWYQQTPGQGLQFLFEYFSETQRNKGNFPGRFSGRQFSNSRSEMNVSTLELGDSALYLCASSLVLHNEQFFGPGTRLTVL.

This rearrangement joins TRBV7-3 to TRBJ1-1; D ambiguous. The CDR3 length is 13 residues. V shed 4 bases and J shed 1 base, with 7 bases lying between them. Per germline, CDR1 SGHTA and CDR2 FQGTGA. In nucleotides, the CDR3 is TGTGCCAGCAGCTACGATACGAACACTGAAGCTTTCTTT. Translated, it gives CASSYDTNTEAFF.

Here the CDR3 DNA reads TGTGCCAGCAGCCAAGAAGGGGTCATCGTTTACGAGCAGTACTTC. Translated, it gives CASSQEGVIVYEQYF. V usage is TRBV4-2 and J usage is TRBJ2-7; perhaps TRBD1 as D (5 bases). V shed 0 bases and J shed 4 bases, with 13 bases lying between them. CDR3 length: 15 amino acids. Germline-derived CDR1 and CDR2 are LGHNA and YNFKEQ.